Following are 23 T cell receptor beta chains from one sample sequenced in a study of blood T cell repertoires in COVID-19. Sequenced by immunoSEQ multiplex PCR; TCRdb stores in-frame clones only, minus some. The sample carries some 250,000 clones, 82% recorded once. Sequenced input: peripheral blood. Receptors were obtained from a woman between 18 and 29 years old with acute or convalescent COVID-19.

This clone was counted between two and nine times. The chain links TRBV25-1 to TRBJ1-2; TRBD1 matches 7 bases. The germline V gene has CDR1 MGHDK and CDR2 SYGVNS. This CDR3 is built from 14 residues. V dropped 4 bases and J dropped 2; count of bases not matched to a gene: 4. The CDR3 protein is CASSATGPNYGYTF. CDR3 nucleotides: TGTGCCAGCAGTGCGACAGGGCCCAACTATGGCTACACCTTC.

The rearrangement links TRBV27 to TRBJ2-5, with 10 bases lining up with TRBD1. Germline assignment: CDR1 MNHEY and CDR2 SMNVEV (reference sequence). The CDR3 runs to 15 residues. V shed 6 bases, J shed 5 bases, and the junction held 9 bases outside the gene matches. The CDR3 sequence: CASRASGTGAETQYF. In DNA, the CDR3 is TGTGCCAGCAGGGCGTCCGGGACAGGGGCCGAGACCCAGTACTTC.

This clone was seen at least ten times. This chain connects TRBV19 to TRBJ1-1; TRBD1 is a possible D gene (5 bases). V lost 7 bases, J lost 4 bases, and 19 bases lay in between. Germline V gene data show CDR1 as LNHDA and CDR2 as SQIVND (reference sequence). The length of the CDR3 is 15 residues. CDR3 sequence reads: CASIFPGGSSTEAFF. The DNA for the CDR3 is TGTGCCAGTATTTTTCCCGGGGGTTCGAGCACTGAAGCTTTCTTT.

The V gene is TRBV5-1, the J gene TRBJ2-2; 14 bases are shared with TRBD2. The V gene's germline CDR1 is SGHRS and CDR2 YFSETQ. The CDR3 sequence is 16 residues long. Losses at the gene ends were 6 bases for V and 4 bases for J; bases not matched to a gene: 5. CDR3 nucleotide sequence: TGCGCCAGCATCCCGGGACTAGCGGGAGTCACCGGGGAGCTGTTTTTT. It is translated as CASIPGLAGVTGELFF.

To note about this clone: Other DNA sequences of this sample code for an identical CDR3. The J gene is TRBJ1-2, the V gene TRBV5-6; 9 bases align to TRBD1. This CDR3 spans 15 amino acids. The V and J ends lost 1 base and 4 bases, in that order; junction bases with no gene match: 5. In germline, CDR1 is SGHDT, CDR2 YYEEEE. The CDR3 spells CASSLFDRGGYGYTF. CDR3 in DNA: TGTGCCAGCAGCTTGTTCGACAGGGGGGGCTATGGCTACACCTTC.

This clone was found a few times. The V and J genes are TRBV28 and TRBJ1-2; D unclear. V dropped 3 bases and J dropped 0 bases, with 5 bases sitting between them. Per germline, CDR1 MDHEN and CDR2 SYDVKM. The CDR3 is 13 residues long. The CDR3 DNA is TGTGCCAGCAGTTTGGGCTCTAACTATGGCTACACCTTC. Amino acid sequence: CASSLGSNYGYTF.

V gene TRBV7-2 combines with J gene TRBJ1-6; D call uncertain. The CDR3 is 17 amino acids. V lost 1 base to trimming and J lost 3 bases, with 13 bases between them. Germline V gene lookup returns CDR1 SGHTA and CDR2 FQGNSA. The CDR3: CASSLGELYFYNSPLHF. CDR3 bases: TGTGCCAGCAGCTTAGGGGAGCTCTACTTCTATAATTCACCCCTCCACTTT.

V is TRBV5-1 and J is TRBJ2-1, with 14 bases matching TRBD2. Trimming took 0 bases from V and 0 from J; bases not matched to a gene: 11. The CDR3 totals 21 residues. Germline V gene lookup returns CDR1 SGHRS and CDR2 YFSETQ. CDR3 sequence: CASSLARPGLAGESSYNEQFF. The CDR3 bases are TGCGCCAGCAGCTTGGCGAGACCGGGACTAGCGGGGGAGAGCTCCTACAATGAGCAGTTCTTC. The full variable domain, completed using reference TRBV5-1 and TRBJ2-1, is KAGVTQTPRYLIKTRGQQVTLSCSPISGHRSVSWYQQTPGQGLQFLFEYFSETQRNKGNFPGRFSGRQFSNSRSEMNVSTLELGDSALYLCASSLARPGLAGESSYNEQFFGPGTRLTVL.

The CDR3 coding sequence is TGTGCCAGCAGCTTACATGTAAGACTAGCGGGAGAAAGAGCCTACAATGAGCAGTTCTTC. Its protein is CASSLHVRLAGERAYNEQFF. The rearrangement joins TRBV5-4 to TRBJ2-1; 12 bases map to TRBD2. The V gene's germline CDR1 is SGHNT and CDR2 YYREEE (reference sequence). The CDR3 totals 20 residues. The V segment lost 2 bases and the J segment 2 bases; nucleotides outside the gene matches: 14.

This clone occurred a few times. The chain recombines TRBV30 with TRBJ1-3, with 10 nucleotides matching TRBD1. V lost 4 bases, J lost 3 bases, and 9 bases stayed unmatched. CDR1 and CDR2 (germline): GTSNPN, SVGIG (reference sequence). This CDR3 is 16 amino acids long. The CDR3 sequence: CAWKRMTGGDGNTIYF. CDR3 in DNA: TGTGCCTGGAAGCGTATGACAGGGGGCGATGGAAACACCATATATTTT.

The chain links TRBV30 to TRBJ1-6; 8 nucleotides align to TRBD1. Germline trimming cut 4 bases from V and 7 bases from J; bases unmatched to any gene: 9. Looked up from germline, CDR1 is GTSNPN and CDR2 is SVGIG (reference sequence). The CDR3 is 15 amino acids. CDR3 in DNA: TGTGCCTGGACCTTAAGCGGGACAGGAAATTCACCCCTCCACTTT. Translated, it gives CAWTLSGTGNSPLHF. The variable domain in full, with the rest retrieved from reference TRBV30 and TRBJ1-6, is SQTIHQWPATLVQPVGSPLSLECTVEGTSNPNLYWYRQAAGRGLQLLFYSVGIGQISSEVPQNLSASRPQDRQFILSSKKLLLSDSGFYLCAWTLSGTGNSPLHFGNGTRLTVT.

The V and J genes are TRBV3-1 (or the pseudogene TRBV3-2) and TRBJ2-7; tentative D call: TRBD1 (6 bases). Trimming took 3 bases from V and 2 from J, leaving 14 bases between them. The CDR3 has 15 residues. Looked up from germline, CDR1 is LGHDT and CDR2 is YNNKEL (reference sequence). Written as DNA, the CDR3 is TGTGCCAGCAGCCACCCCAACAGGGAACCCTACGAGCAGTACTTC. It codes for CASSHPNREPYEQYF.

This clone was seen once. V usage is TRBV30 and J usage is TRBJ2-1; TRBD1 might be the D (6 bases). V was pared by 2 bases and J by 3 bases, with 11 bases between. The CDR3 totals 14 residues. CDR1 and CDR2 (germline): GTSNPN, SVGIG (reference sequence). The chain's CDR3 is CAWSKTGNYNEQFF. CDR3 sequence (DNA): TGTGCCTGGAGTAAGACAGGTAACTACAATGAGCAGTTCTTC.

V usage is TRBV28 and J usage is TRBJ1-2; D is perhaps TRBD1 (5 bases). Trimming stripped 2 bases from V and 9 bases from J, with 13 bases between. Germline V gene sequence: CDR1 MDHEN, CDR2 SYDVKM. CDR3 length equals 13 residues. CDR3 bases: TGTGCCAGCAGTTTAATTTCAGGGATCAGCTACACCTTC. It codes for CASSLISGISYTF.

The chain couples TRBV6-2 or TRBV6-3 to TRBJ2-7; 8 positions agree with TRBD2. This CDR3 has 15 residues. V shed 5 bases and J 2 bases; nucleotides not matched to a gene: 8. Germline V gene data show CDR1 as MNHEY and CDR2 as SVGEGT. CDR3 amino acids: CASSDTSGLAYEQYF. The CDR3 bases are TGTGCCAGCAGTGACACTAGCGGCCTTGCCTACGAGCAGTACTTC.

This chain connects TRBV6-2 or TRBV6-3 to TRBJ2-1; 9 bases map to TRBD2. This CDR3 spans 16 amino acids. The V gene's germline CDR1 is MNHEY and CDR2 SVGEGT. V was pared by 3 bases and J by 7 bases, with 10 bases of the junction left unmatched. In DNA, the CDR3 is TGTGCCAGCAGTTATGGTGATAGCGGGAGCCTTAATGAGCAGTTCTTC. It yields the protein CASSYGDSGSLNEQFF.

The chain recombines TRBV18 with TRBJ2-3; TRBD2 agrees at 8 bases. The trim removed 3 bases at V and 0 bases at J, leaving 5 bases unmatched. This CDR3 is built from 16 residues. The germline CDR1 and CDR2 sequences are KGHSH and LQKENI. The CDR3 spells CASSPSLAASTDTQYF. CDR3 in DNA: TGTGCCAGCTCACCTTCACTAGCGGCTAGCACAGATACGCAGTATTTT.

This chain uses TRBV5-4 with TRBJ2-7, with 8 positions matching TRBD1. The V and J ends lost 2 bases and 6 bases, in that order; junction bases with no gene match: 1. The CDR3 consists of 12 residues. The germline V gene has CDR1 SGHNT and CDR2 YYREEE (reference sequence). This CDR3 reads CASSFDRGEQYF. CDR3 DNA sequence: TGTGCCAGCAGCTTCGACAGGGGCGAGCAGTACTTC.

V usage is TRBV18 and J usage is TRBJ2-3; maybe TRBD2 (6 bases). V was cut by 3 bases and J by 6 bases, with 16 bases left in between. CDR1 is KGHSH and CDR2 is LQKENI in the germline V gene. CDR3 length: 15 amino acids. This chain's CDR3 is CASSPREEVFDTQYF. The DNA for the CDR3 is TGTGCCAGCTCACCGAGGGAGGAGGTTTTCGATACGCAGTATTTT.

The V call is TRBV19, the J call TRBJ2-2, with TRBD2 matching over 7 bases. V dropped 6 bases and J dropped 4; count of bases not matched to a gene: 5. The CDR3 covers 14 residues. In germline, CDR1 is LNHDA, CDR2 SQIVND (reference sequence). CDR3 loop: CASRKVAGTGELFF. CDR3 bases: TGTGCCAGTAGAAAAGTAGCGGGCACCGGGGAGCTGTTTTTT.

This clone was observed a few times. This sequence joins TRBV10-3 and TRBJ2-5; no clear D. CDR3 size: 14 residues. Germline V gene lookup returns CDR1 ENHRY and CDR2 SYGVKD. With 3 bases removed from V and 5 bases from J, the gap between germline ends came to 13 bases. As DNA, the CDR3 is TGTGCCATCAGTGACCACGGAACGAGGGAGACCCAGTACTTC. Its translation: CAISDHGTRETQYF.

CDR3 amino acids: CASSPAYNEQFF. The CDR3 DNA sequence: TGTGCCAGCAGCCCGGCCTACAATGAGCAGTTCTTC. The V gene is TRBV7-8, the J gene TRBJ2-1; D is uncertain. The CDR3 covers 12 residues. The germline V gene encodes CDR1 SGHVS and CDR2 FQNEAQ. The V end lost 5 bases, the J end lost 2 bases, and 4 bases lay between the germline ends.

Concerning this clone itself: This same CDR3 is encoded by further DNA sequences in the sample. The rearrangement uses TRBV7-2 and TRBJ2-1, with D possibly matching TRBD2 (5 bases). In germline, CDR1 is SGHTA, CDR2 FQGNSA. V was shortened by 5 bases and J by 0 bases, with 11 bases between the two germline ends. The CDR3 runs to 15 residues. CDR3 nucleotides: TGTGCCAGCAGCCCTACGGGGAACTCCTACAATGAGCAGTTCTTC. The encoded protein is CASSPTGNSYNEQFF.